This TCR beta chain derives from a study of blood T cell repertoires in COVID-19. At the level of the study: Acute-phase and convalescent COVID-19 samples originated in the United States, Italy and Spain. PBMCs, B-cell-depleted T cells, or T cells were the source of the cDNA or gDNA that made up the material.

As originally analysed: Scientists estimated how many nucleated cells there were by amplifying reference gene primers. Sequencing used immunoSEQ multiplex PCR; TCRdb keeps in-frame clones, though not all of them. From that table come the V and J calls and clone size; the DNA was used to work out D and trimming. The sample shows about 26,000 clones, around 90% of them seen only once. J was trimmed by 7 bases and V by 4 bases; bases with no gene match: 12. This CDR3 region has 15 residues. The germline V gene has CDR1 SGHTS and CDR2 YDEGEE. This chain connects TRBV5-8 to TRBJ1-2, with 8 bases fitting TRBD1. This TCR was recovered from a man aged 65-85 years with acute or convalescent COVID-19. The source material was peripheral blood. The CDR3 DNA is TGTGCCAGCAGCCTTCGACAGGGGCGGGCGAGTGGCTACACCTTC. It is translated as CASSLRQGRASGYTF. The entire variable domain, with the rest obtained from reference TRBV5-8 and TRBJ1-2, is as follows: EAGVTQSPTHLIKTRGQQATLRCSPISGHTSVYWYQQALGLGLQFLLWYDEGEERNRGNFPPRFSGRQFPNYSSELNVNALELEDSALYLCASSLRQGRASGYTFGSGTRLTVV.